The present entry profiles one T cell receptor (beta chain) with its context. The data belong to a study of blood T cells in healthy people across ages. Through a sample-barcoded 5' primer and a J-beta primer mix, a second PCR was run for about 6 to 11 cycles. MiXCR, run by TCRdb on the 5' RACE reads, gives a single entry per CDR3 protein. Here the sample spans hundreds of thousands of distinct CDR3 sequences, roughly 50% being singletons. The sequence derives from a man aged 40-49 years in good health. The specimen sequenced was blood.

This chain's CDR3 is CASSVTREGLTDTQYF. In nucleotides, the CDR3 is TGTGCCAGCAGCGTAACACGGGAGGGGCTAACAGATACGCAGTATTTT. The chain uses TRBV9 and TRBJ2-3; 8 bases are shared with TRBD2. Per the germline V gene, CDR1 is SGDLS and CDR2 is YYNGEE. V dropped 1 base and J dropped 3; count of bases not matched to a gene: 7. The CDR3 is made up of 16 amino acids. Filled out from reference TRBV9 and TRBJ2-3, the complete variable domain reads DSGVTQTPKHLITATGQRVTLRCSPRSGDLSVYWYQQSLDQGLQFLIQYYNGEERAKGNILERFSAQQFPDLHSELNLSSLELGDSALYFCASSVTREGLTDTQYFGPGTRLTVL.